These 27 T cell receptor beta chains share one sample of origin, sequenced in a study of blood T cell repertoires in COVID-19. Using immunoSEQ multiplex PCR, the repertoire was profiled, and TCRdb retains in-frame clones only, with some absent. The sample yields about 160,000 clones, 80% seen once. The material sequenced was PBMCs or T cells enriched from blood (not recorded which). Receptor source: a woman aged 55-69 years who had recovered from COVID-19.

This CDR3 reads CASSLLRYNEQFF. Here the CDR3 DNA reads TGTGCCAGCAGCCTTTTGCGTTACAATGAGCAGTTCTTC. The rearrangement uses TRBV3-1 (or the pseudogene TRBV3-2) and TRBJ2-1, with D hard to call. In germline, CDR1 is LGHDT, CDR2 YNNKEL (reference sequence). The V end was cut by 4 bases, the J end by 4 bases, with 8 bases between. The CDR3 is 13 amino acids.

This clone was recorded once. This chain joins TRBV19 and TRBJ1-1; D unclear. This CDR3 contains 16 residues. Per germline, CDR1 LNHDA and CDR2 SQIVND (reference sequence). V was cut by 1 base and J by 2 bases, with 14 bases left in between. CDR3 nucleotides: TGTGCCAGTAGTATAGGTGTAGGGCGGGCCAACACTGAAGCTTTCTTT. Encoded protein: CASSIGVGRANTEAFF.

As to this clone: Different DNA sequences within this sample yield the same CDR3. The chain joins TRBV5-1 to TRBJ1-1, with 7 bases fitting TRBD1. After removal of 3 bases from V and 2 bases from J, the junction contained 1 base not matched to a gene. The CDR3 is 13 residues long. The V gene's germline CDR1 is SGHRS and CDR2 YFSETQ. CDR3 loop: CASSWDRNTEAFF. DNA of the CDR3: TGCGCCAGCAGCTGGGACAGAAACACTGAAGCTTTCTTT.

The chain joins TRBV5-1 to TRBJ1-5, with TRBD1 matching 9 bases. After removal of 2 bases from V and 1 base from J, the junction contained 1 base not matched to a gene. The CDR3 runs to 15 residues. CDR1 is SGHRS, CDR2 YFSETQ, per germline. As DNA, the CDR3 is TGCGCCAGCAGCTTTACAGGGGGCAGCAATCAGCCCCAGCATTTT. Protein product: CASSFTGGSNQPQHF.

The sample holds one count of this clone. The chain couples TRBV7-2 to TRBJ1-1; the match to TRBD1 covers 9 bases. Trimming removed 5 bases from V and 6 bases from J; junction bases left unmatched: 13. Germline CDR1 reads SGHTA; CDR2 reads FQGNSA. The CDR3 contains 16 residues. The chain's CDR3 is CASSLRPSGTGPEAFF. CDR3 coding DNA: TGTGCCAGCAGCCTACGTCCTTCCGGGACAGGGCCTGAAGCTTTCTTT. The variable domain in full, completed from reference TRBV7-2 and TRBJ1-1, reads GAGVSQSPSNKVTEKGKDVELRCDPISGHTALYWYRQSLGQGLEFLIYFQGNSAPDKSGLPSDRFSAERTGGSVSTLTIQRTQQEDSAVYLCASSLRPSGTGPEAFFGQGTRLTVV.

This chain joins TRBV20-1 and TRBJ2-3; possible D gene TRBD2, 6 bases. The CDR3 is 10 amino acids. Trimming took off 3 bases at V and 11 bases at J, with 9 bases between the two ends. CDR1 is DFQATT, CDR2 SNEGSKA, per germline (reference sequence). CDR3 coding DNA: TGCAGTGCTAGTTTGCGGGGGCAGTATTTT. Translating it yields CSASLRGQYF.

The rearrangement joins TRBV7-8 to TRBJ1-5; no reliable D call. Germline V gene data show CDR1 as SGHVS and CDR2 as FQNEAQ. The germline V and J ends were trimmed by 1 base and 0 bases, with 7 bases remaining between them. This CDR3 region has 15 residues. DNA for the CDR3: TGTGCCAGCAGCTTAGTCGAGTATAGCAATCAGCCCCAGCATTTT. Translation gives CASSLVEYSNQPQHF.

This clone appeared once. V gene TRBV14 combines with J gene TRBJ1-1; 8 bases are a match to TRBD1. The CDR3 is 14 residues long. After removal of 2 bases from V and 8 bases from J, the junction contained 7 bases not matched to a gene. The germline V gene encodes CDR1 SGHDN and CDR2 FVKESK. CDR3: CASSQQDRAREAFF. The CDR3 DNA follows: TGTGCCAGCAGCCAACAGGACAGGGCCAGGGAAGCTTTCTTT. The full variable domain, completed using reference TRBV14 and TRBJ1-1, is EAGVTQFPSHSVIEKGQTVTLRCDPISGHDNLYWYRRVMGKEIKFLLHFVKESKQDESGMPNNRFLAERTGGTYSTLKVQPAELEDSGVYFCASSQQDRAREAFFGQGTRLTVV.

CDR3 nucleotides: TGTGCCAGCAAACAACGGGGGACCTACGAGCAGTACTTC. This codes for CASKQRGTYEQYF. The chain is built from TRBV3-1 (or the pseudogene TRBV3-2) and TRBJ2-7; D perhaps matches TRBD2 (6 bases). Trimming took off 7 bases at V and 2 bases at J, with 12 bases between the two ends. Per the germline V gene, CDR1 is LGHDT and CDR2 is YNNKEL (reference sequence). This CDR3 spans 13 amino acids.

The rearrangement joins TRBV29-1 to TRBJ1-1; no reliable D call. V was cut by 1 base and J by 1 base, with 10 bases left in between. The germline V gene has CDR1 SQVTM and CDR2 ANQGSEA. The CDR3 has 14 residues. Written as DNA, the CDR3 is TGCAGCGTTGAAGTTCGGGGTTCGAACACTGAAGCTTTCTTT. This codes for CSVEVRGSNTEAFF.

The V call is TRBV7-2, the J call TRBJ1-6; 9 bases agree with TRBD1. The germline V gene has CDR1 SGHTA and CDR2 FQGNSA. V trimming: 7 bases; J trimming: 10 bases; junction bases outside the gene matches: 8. The CDR3 covers 14 residues. For the CDR3, the DNA is TGTGCCAGCACGTTAGGACAGGGGCGCTCACCCCTCCACTTT. It specifies CASTLGQGRSPLHF. Full variable domain (missing parts from reference TRBV7-2 and TRBJ1-6): GAGVSQSPSNKVTEKGKDVELRCDPISGHTALYWYRQSLGQGLEFLIYFQGNSAPDKSGLPSDRFSAERTGGSVSTLTIQRTQQEDSAVYLCASTLGQGRSPLHFGNGTRLTVT.

This clone occurred once. The gene calls are TRBV5-1 and TRBJ1-6, with TRBD1 matching over 7 bases. The ends lost 4 bases at V and 7 bases at J; junction bases unmatched: 11. The germline CDR1 and CDR2 sequences are SGHRS and YFSETQ. This CDR3 has 16 amino acids. CDR3 loop: CASSGGTGAANSPLHF. CDR3 DNA: TGCGCCAGCAGCGGGGGAACAGGGGCAGCCAATTCACCCCTCCACTTT.

The chain employs TRBV27 and TRBJ2-1; D might be TRBD1 (6 bases). This CDR3 contains 14 residues. Trimming removed 6 bases at V and 4 bases at J, with 13 bases between. Germline assignment: CDR1 MNHEY and CDR2 SMNVEV (reference sequence). The CDR3 nucleotides read TGTGCCAGCAGCCCCTTCAGGGGTTACAATGAGCAGTTCTTC. The encoded protein is CASSPFRGYNEQFF.

The J gene is TRBJ2-3, the V gene TRBV10-3; weak D call: TRBD1 (6 bases). V was clipped by 4 bases and J by 8 bases, with 16 bases between them. Germline CDR1 reads ENHRY; CDR2 reads SYGVKD. The CDR3 totals 14 residues. The CDR3, as DNA: TGTGCCATCAGTGCTCTACAGGGAAAGGGTACGCAGTATTTT. Translation: CAISALQGKGTQYF.

The sample holds a few counts of this clone. V usage is TRBV2 and J usage is TRBJ2-3; 8 positions match TRBD2. The V gene's germline CDR1 is SNHLY and CDR2 FYNNEI. CDR3 length equals 15 residues. Germline trimming cut 4 bases from V and 0 bases from J; bases unmatched to any gene: 3. DNA of the CDR3: TGTGCCAGCAGTGCGGGGGGGGCGAGCACAGATACGCAGTATTTT. Translation gives CASSAGGASTDTQYF.

The rearrangement uses TRBV2 and TRBJ2-1, with 7 nucleotides matching TRBD2. Trimming took 4 bases from V and 0 from J; bases not matched to a gene: 6. This CDR3 is 16 amino acids long. Germline assignment: CDR1 SNHLY and CDR2 FYNNEI. The CDR3 DNA sequence: TGTGCCAGCAGTGGAGGCGGGGGAAGCTCCTACAATGAGCAGTTCTTC. Amino acids: CASSGGGGSSYNEQFF.

V usage is TRBV5-1 and J usage is TRBJ2-3; 7 bases match TRBD1. Germline trimming cut 4 bases from V and 0 bases from J; bases unmatched to any gene: 8. This CDR3 is 16 amino acids long. Germline V gives CDR1 SGHRS, CDR2 YFSETQ. The CDR3 loop is CASSARDRTSTDTQYF. The CDR3 DNA follows: TGCGCCAGCAGCGCCAGGGACAGAACTAGCACAGATACGCAGTATTTT.

This clone showed up just once. The gene calls are TRBV2 and TRBJ1-2; 9 nucleotides agree with TRBD1. The CDR3 length is 15 residues. Germline V gene sequence: CDR1 SNHLY, CDR2 FYNNEI. The J segment lost 7 bases and the V segment lost 9 bases, leaving 15 bases of the junction unmatched. DNA for the CDR3: TGTGCCAGTCAAGATGGACAGGGGAGCGAGGGTGGCTACACCTTC. As protein: CASQDGQGSEGGYTF.

The gene calls are TRBV7-3 and TRBJ1-2, with a tentative D call TRBD1 (5 bases). V lost 1 base, J lost 6 bases, and 12 bases lay in between. This CDR3 contains 14 residues. The germline V gene encodes CDR1 SGHTA and CDR2 FQGTGA. The CDR3 region is CASSLSQGTNGYTF. CDR3 bases: TGTGCCAGCAGCTTAAGTCAGGGAACCAATGGCTACACCTTC.

The V call is TRBV30, the J call TRBJ1-3; maybe TRBD1 (6 bases). V was pared by 3 bases and J by 1 base, with 13 bases between. This CDR3 is 15 amino acids long. The germline V gene encodes CDR1 GTSNPN and CDR2 SVGIG (reference sequence). Here the CDR3 reads CAWSLPRGSGNTIYF. CDR3 sequence (DNA): TGTGCCTGGAGCCTCCCCAGGGGATCTGGAAACACCATATATTTT. Full variable domain (rest looked up from reference TRBV30 and TRBJ1-3): SQTIHQWPATLVQPVGSPLSLECTVEGTSNPNLYWYRQAAGRGLQLLFYSVGIGQISSEVPQNLSASRPQDRQFILSSKKLLLSDSGFYLCAWSLPRGSGNTIYFGEGSWLTVV.

This sequence joins TRBV3-1 (or the pseudogene TRBV3-2) and TRBJ1-1, with D maybe TRBD1 (6 bases). The germline CDR1 and CDR2 sequences are LGHDT and YNNKEL (reference sequence). CDR3 length: 15 residues. V dropped 0 bases and J dropped 10 bases, with 18 bases sitting between them. The CDR3 region is CASSQDWQTGNIAFF. The DNA for the CDR3 is TGTGCCAGCAGCCAAGATTGGCAAACAGGGAATATAGCTTTCTTT.

This clone was counted ten times or more. The chain combines TRBV19 with TRBJ1-5; D is undetermined. With 10 bases removed from V and 4 bases from J, the gap between germline ends came to 14 bases. Germline V gene sequence: CDR1 LNHDA, CDR2 SQIVND (reference sequence). The CDR3 covers 13 residues. The CDR3 loop is CATQDPGNQPQHF. The CDR3 coding sequence is TGTGCCACTCAGGACCCGGGGAATCAGCCCCAGCATTTT.

J is TRBJ1-2 and V is TRBV29-1, with TRBD1 identical over 10 bases. J was trimmed by 2 bases and V by 6 bases; bases with no gene match: 6. The CDR3 loop spans 14 amino acids. Per germline, CDR1 SQVTM and CDR2 ANQGSEA. The CDR3 loop is CSVSSGQGNYGYTF. CDR3 DNA sequence: TGCAGCGTCAGCTCGGGACAGGGGAACTATGGCTACACCTTC.

The chain links TRBV15 to TRBJ1-1; no reliable D call. V lost 0 bases, J lost 2 bases, and 10 bases lay in between. The length of the CDR3 is 15 residues. Germline values: CDR1 LNHNV, CDR2 YYDKDF (reference sequence). CDR3 residues: CATSRDQEGNTEAFF. As DNA, the CDR3 is TGTGCCACCAGCAGAGATCAGGAGGGAAACACTGAAGCTTTCTTT. Supplemented by reference TRBV15 and TRBJ1-1, the full variable domain reads DAMVIQNPRYQVTQFGKPVTLSCSQTLNHNVMYWYQQKSSQAPKLLFHYYDKDFNNEADTPDNFQSRRPNTSFCFLDIRSPGLGDTAMYLCATSRDQEGNTEAFFGQGTRLTVV.

The V call is TRBV6-5, the J call TRBJ1-1; 8 positions match TRBD1. Germline CDR1 and CDR2: MNHEY and SVGAGI. The CDR3 length is 14 residues. J was trimmed by 5 bases and V by 4 bases; bases with no gene match: 6. The CDR3 spells CASSSGTGRTEAFF. The CDR3 region has the DNA TGTGCCAGCAGTTCGGGGACAGGAAGGACTGAAGCTTTCTTT.

The rearrangement uses TRBV10-3 and TRBJ1-1; D is ambiguous. This CDR3 has 12 residues. From germline, CDR1 is ENHRY and CDR2 SYGVKD. V gave up 3 bases and J gave up 4 bases, with 6 bases separating them. CDR3 protein: CAISELGTEAFF. For the CDR3, the DNA is TGTGCCATCAGTGAACTCGGCACTGAAGCTTTCTTT.

V gene TRBV6-5 combines with J gene TRBJ2-7; 7 bases line up with TRBD2. CDR3 size: 15 residues. V shed 7 bases, J shed 3 bases, and the junction held 12 bases outside the gene matches. The V gene's germline CDR1 is MNHEY and CDR2 SVGAGI. CDR3 DNA sequence: TGTGCCAGCAAGGTGGGGACGGGGGGTTTCTACGAGCAGTACTTC. Encoded protein: CASKVGTGGFYEQYF.